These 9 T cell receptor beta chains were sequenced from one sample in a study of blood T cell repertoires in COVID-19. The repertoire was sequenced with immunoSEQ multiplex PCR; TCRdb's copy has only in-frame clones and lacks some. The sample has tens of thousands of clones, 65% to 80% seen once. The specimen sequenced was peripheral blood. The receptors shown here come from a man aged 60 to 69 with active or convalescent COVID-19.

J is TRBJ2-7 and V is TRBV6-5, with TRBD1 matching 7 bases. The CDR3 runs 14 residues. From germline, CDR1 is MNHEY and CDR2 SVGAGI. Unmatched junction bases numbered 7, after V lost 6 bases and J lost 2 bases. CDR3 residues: CASSLTGQAYEQYF. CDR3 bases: TGTGCCAGCAGCCTGACAGGGCAGGCCTACGAGCAGTACTTC.

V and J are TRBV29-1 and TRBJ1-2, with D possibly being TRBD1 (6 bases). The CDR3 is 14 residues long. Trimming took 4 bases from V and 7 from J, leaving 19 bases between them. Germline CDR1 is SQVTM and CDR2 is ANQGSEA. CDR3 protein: CSVVISSRGGGYTF. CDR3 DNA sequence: TGCAGCGTTGTTATCAGTAGCAGGGGTGGTGGCTACACCTTC.

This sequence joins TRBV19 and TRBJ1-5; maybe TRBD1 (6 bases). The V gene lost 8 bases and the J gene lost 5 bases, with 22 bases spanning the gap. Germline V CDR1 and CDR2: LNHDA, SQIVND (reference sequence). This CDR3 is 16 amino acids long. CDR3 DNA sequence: TGTGCCAGTCAGTTCGCGGCAGGGGCGAATCATCAGCCCCAGCATTTT. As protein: CASQFAAGANHQPQHF.

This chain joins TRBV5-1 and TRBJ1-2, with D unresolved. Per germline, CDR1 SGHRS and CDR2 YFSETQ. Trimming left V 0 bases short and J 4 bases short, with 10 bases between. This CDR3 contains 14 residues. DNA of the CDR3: TGCGCCAGCAGCTTGGATGGAGAGCTCTATGGCTACACCTTC. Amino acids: CASSLDGELYGYTF.

The CDR3 spells CASNKQGPYSNQPQHF. The CDR3 DNA sequence: TGTGCCAGCAACAAACAGGGGCCTTATAGCAATCAGCCCCAGCATTTT. This chain links TRBV5-6 with TRBJ1-5; 7 bases agree with TRBD1. The germline CDR1 and CDR2 sequences are SGHDT and YYEEEE. There are 16 residues in the CDR3. J was trimmed by 0 bases and V by 6 bases; bases with no gene match: 9.

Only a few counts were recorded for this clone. The CDR3 spells CASSHKTGTGWDSGNTIYF. CDR3 nucleotides: TGTGCCAGCAGCCATAAGACAGGGACAGGGTGGGACTCTGGAAACACCATATATTTT. The chain carries TRBV3-1 (or the pseudogene TRBV3-2) and TRBJ1-3; TRBD1 agrees at 9 bases. The trim removed 3 bases at V and 0 bases at J, leaving 12 bases unmatched. CDR1 is LGHDT and CDR2 is YNNKEL in the germline V gene (reference sequence). This CDR3 has 19 residues.

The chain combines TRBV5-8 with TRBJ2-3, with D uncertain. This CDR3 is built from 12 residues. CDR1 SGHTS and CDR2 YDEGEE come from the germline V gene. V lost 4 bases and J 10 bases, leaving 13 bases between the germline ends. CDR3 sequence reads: CASSRGVPAQYF. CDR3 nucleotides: TGTGCCAGCAGCCGAGGCGTCCCTGCGCAGTATTTT. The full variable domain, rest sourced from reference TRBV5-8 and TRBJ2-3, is EAGVTQSPTHLIKTRGQQATLRCSPISGHTSVYWYQQALGLGLQFLLWYDEGEERNRGNFPPRFSGRQFPNYSSELNVNALELEDSALYLCASSRGVPAQYFGPGTRLTVL.

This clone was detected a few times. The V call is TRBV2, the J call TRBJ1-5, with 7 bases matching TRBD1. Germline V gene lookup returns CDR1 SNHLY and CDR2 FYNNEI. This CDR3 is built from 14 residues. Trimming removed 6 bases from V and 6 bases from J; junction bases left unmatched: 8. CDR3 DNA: TGTGCCAGCAGACCCGACAGGGAGCGTCAGCCCCAGCATTTT. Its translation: CASRPDRERQPQHF.

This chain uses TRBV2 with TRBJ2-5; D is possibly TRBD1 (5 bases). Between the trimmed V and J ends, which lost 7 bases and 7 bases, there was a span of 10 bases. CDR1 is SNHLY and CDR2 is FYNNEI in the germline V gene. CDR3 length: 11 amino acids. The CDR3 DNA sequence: TGTGCCAGCATGACAGAAGGGACCCAGTACTTC. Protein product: CASMTEGTQYF.